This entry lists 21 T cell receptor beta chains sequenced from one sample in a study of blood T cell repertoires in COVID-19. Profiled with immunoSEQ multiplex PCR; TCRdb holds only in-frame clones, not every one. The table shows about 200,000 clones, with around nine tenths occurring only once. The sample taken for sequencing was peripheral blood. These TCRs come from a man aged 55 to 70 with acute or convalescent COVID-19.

Here the CDR3 DNA reads TGTGCCAGCTCACTAATGAGGGACAGTGGGGTGACTGAAGCTTTCTTT. It encodes CASSLMRDSGVTEAFF. The chain employs TRBV18 and TRBJ1-1, with 7 bases aligning to TRBD1. After removal of 4 bases from V and 5 bases from J, the junction contained 13 bases not matched to a gene. The CDR3 has 16 amino acids. Germline lookup yields CDR1 KGHSH and CDR2 LQKENI. The full variable domain, with the rest looked up from reference TRBV18 and TRBJ1-1, is NAGVMQNPRHLVRRRGQEARLRCSPMKGHSHVYWYRQLPEEGLKFMVYLQKENIIDESGMPKERFSAEFPKEGPSILRIQQVVRGDSAAYFCASSLMRDSGVTEAFFGQGTRLTVV.

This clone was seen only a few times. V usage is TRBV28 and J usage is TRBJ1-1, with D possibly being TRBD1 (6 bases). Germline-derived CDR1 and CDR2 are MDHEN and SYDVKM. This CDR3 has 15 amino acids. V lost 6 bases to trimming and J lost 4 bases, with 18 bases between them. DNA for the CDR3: TGTGCCAGCAGCAAATCACAGGGTAAGGCCACTGAAGCTTTCTTT. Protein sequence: CASSKSQGKATEAFF.

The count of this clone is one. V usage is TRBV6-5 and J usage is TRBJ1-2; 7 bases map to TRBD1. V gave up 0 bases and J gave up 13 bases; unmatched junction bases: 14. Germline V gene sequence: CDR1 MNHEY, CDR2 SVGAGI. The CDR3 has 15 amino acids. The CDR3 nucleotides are TGTGCCAGCAGTTACTCGATGGGACAGCAGGTTCGAGGCACCTTC. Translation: CASSYSMGQQVRGTF.

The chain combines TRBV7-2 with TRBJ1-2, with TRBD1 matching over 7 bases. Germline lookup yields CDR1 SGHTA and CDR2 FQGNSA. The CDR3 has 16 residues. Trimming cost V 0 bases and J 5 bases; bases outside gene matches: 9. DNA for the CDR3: TGTGCCAGCAGCTTAGCAAGATACACAGGGGATTATGGCTACACCTTC. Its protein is CASSLARYTGDYGYTF.

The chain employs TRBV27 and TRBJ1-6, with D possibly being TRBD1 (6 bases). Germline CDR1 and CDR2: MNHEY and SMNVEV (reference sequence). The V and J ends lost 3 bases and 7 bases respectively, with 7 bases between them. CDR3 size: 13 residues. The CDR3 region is CASSFRGNSPLHF. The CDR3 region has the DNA TGTGCCAGCAGTTTCAGGGGAAATTCACCCCTCCACTTT.

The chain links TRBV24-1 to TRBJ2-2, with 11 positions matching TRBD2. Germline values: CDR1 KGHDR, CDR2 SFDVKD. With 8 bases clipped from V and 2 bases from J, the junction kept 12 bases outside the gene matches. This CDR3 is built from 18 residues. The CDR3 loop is CATTAGLAGGPNTGELFF. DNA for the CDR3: TGTGCCACCACGGCAGGCTTAGCGGGGGGGCCTAACACCGGGGAGCTGTTTTTT.

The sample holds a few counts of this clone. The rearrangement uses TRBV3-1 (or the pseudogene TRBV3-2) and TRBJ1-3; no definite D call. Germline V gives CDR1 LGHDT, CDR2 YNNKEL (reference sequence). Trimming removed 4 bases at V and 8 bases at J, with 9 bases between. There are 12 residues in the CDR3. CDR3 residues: CASSPTEDTIYF. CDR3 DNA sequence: TGTGCCAGCAGCCCCACCGAGGACACCATATATTTT.

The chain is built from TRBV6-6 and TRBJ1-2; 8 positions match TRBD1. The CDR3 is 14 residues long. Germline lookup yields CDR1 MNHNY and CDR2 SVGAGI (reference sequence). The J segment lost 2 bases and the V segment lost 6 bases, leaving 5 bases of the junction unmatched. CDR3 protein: CASSSTGGNYGYTF. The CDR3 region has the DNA TGTGCCAGCAGCTCAACAGGGGGGAACTATGGCTACACCTTC.

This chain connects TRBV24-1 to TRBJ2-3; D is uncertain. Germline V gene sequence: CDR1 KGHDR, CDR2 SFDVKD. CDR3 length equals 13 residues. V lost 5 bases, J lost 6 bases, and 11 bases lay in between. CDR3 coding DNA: TGTGCCACCAGTGTTCCATACTCGGATACGCAGTATTTT. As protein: CATSVPYSDTQYF.

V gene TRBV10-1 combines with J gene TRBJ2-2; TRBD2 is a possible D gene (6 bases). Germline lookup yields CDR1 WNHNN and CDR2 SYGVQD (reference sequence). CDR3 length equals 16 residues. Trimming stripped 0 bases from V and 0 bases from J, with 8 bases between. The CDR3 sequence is CASSESTGANTGELFF. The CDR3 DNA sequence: TGCGCCAGCAGTGAGTCAACGGGGGCGAACACCGGGGAGCTGTTTTTT.

The CDR3 protein is CASRLTATDTQYF. Here the CDR3 DNA reads TGTGCCAGCAGATTGACTGCCACAGATACGCAGTATTTT. J is TRBJ2-3 and V is TRBV28; no clear D. With 6 bases removed from V and 2 bases from J, the gap between germline ends came to 9 bases. CDR1 and CDR2 from the germline V gene are MDHEN and SYDVKM. The CDR3 is 13 residues long.

CDR3 nucleotides: TGTGCCACCAGTGATTTGTCAGAAGTAGATACGCAGTATTTT. Translated: CATSDLSEVDTQYF. The chain is built from TRBV24-1 and TRBJ2-3; D gene uncertain. The germline V and J ends were trimmed by 0 bases and 5 bases, with 8 bases remaining between them. Per the germline V gene, CDR1 is KGHDR and CDR2 is SFDVKD. The CDR3 spans 14 residues.

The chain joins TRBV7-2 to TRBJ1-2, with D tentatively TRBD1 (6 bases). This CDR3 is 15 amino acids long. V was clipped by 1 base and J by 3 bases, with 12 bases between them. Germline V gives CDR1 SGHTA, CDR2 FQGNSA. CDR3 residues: CASSLVGGTHYGYTF. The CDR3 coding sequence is TGTGCCAGCAGCTTAGTGGGGGGGACACACTATGGCTACACCTTC.

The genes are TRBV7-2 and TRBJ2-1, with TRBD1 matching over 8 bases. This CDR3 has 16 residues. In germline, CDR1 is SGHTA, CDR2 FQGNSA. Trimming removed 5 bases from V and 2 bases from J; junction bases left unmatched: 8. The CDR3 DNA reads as TGTGCCAGCAGCCCAAGGACAGGGTTCACCTACAATGAGCAGTTCTTC. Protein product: CASSPRTGFTYNEQFF.

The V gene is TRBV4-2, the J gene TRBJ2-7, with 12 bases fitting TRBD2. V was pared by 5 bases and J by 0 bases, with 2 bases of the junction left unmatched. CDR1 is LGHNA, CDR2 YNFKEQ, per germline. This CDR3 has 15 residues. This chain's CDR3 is CASSALAGGSYEQYF. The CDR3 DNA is TGTGCCAGCAGCGCACTAGCGGGGGGCTCCTACGAGCAGTACTTC.

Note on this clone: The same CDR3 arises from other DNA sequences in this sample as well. The CDR3 coding sequence is TGTGCCACCAGCAGAGATCGGGTAGCGGGGAGCTCCTACGAGCAGTACTTC. Translated: CATSRDRVAGSSYEQYF. The chain has TRBV15 and TRBJ2-7, with TRBD2 identical over 8 bases. This CDR3 is built from 17 residues. V dropped 0 bases and J dropped 0; count of bases not matched to a gene: 7. Germline lookup yields CDR1 LNHNV and CDR2 YYDKDF (reference sequence).

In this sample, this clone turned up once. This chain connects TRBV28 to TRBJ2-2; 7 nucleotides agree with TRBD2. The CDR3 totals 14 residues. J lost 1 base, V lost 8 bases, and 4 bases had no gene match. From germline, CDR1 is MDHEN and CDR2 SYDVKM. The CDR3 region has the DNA TGTGCCAGCCGGTGGGGGGGGAACACCGGGGAGCTGTTTTTT. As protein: CASRWGGNTGELFF.

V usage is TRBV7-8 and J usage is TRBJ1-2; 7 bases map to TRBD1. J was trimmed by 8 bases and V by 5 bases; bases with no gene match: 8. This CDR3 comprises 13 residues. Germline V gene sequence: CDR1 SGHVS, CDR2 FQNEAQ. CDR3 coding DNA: TGTGCCAGCAGCCCTAGGACAGGTGGGGGCTACACCTTC. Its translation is CASSPRTGGGYTF.

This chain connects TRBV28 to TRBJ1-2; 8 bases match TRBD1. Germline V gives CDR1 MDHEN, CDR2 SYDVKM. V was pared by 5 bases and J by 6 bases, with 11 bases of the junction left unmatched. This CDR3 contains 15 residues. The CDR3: CASSVTSGGSDGYTF. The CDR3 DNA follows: TGTGCCAGCAGTGTCACTTCAGGGGGCTCTGATGGCTACACCTTC.

CDR3 amino acids: CASGPGHRYSGELFF. The CDR3 region has the DNA TGTGCCAGCGGCCCGGGACACCGATACTCCGGGGAGCTGTTTTTT. The chain is built from TRBV3-1 (or the pseudogene TRBV3-2) and TRBJ2-2, with TRBD1 as a possible D gene (6 bases). V lost 8 bases, J lost 6 bases, and 19 bases lay in between. The CDR3 sequence is 15 residues long. Germline V gene data show CDR1 as LGHDT and CDR2 as YNNKEL (reference sequence).

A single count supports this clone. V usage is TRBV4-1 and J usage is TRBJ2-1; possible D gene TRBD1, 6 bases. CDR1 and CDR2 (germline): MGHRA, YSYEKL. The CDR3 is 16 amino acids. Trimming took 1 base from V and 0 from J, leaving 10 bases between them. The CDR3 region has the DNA TGCGCCAGCAGCCAAGCTGGACAGAGCTCCTACAATGAGCAGTTCTTC. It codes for CASSQAGQSSYNEQFF.